This T cell receptor (beta chain) was recovered during a study of blood T cell repertoires in COVID-19. In the study overall: Samples representing acute and convalescent COVID-19 were sourced from the United States, Italy and Spain. In each case, the material was cDNA or gDNA derived from T cells, B-cell-depleted T cells, or PBMCs.

Original methodology: The assay estimated nucleated cells by amplifying reference gene primers. Profiled with immunoSEQ multiplex PCR; TCRdb holds only in-frame clones, not every one. Clone size and the V and J calls come from that table; the DNA yielded D and trimming. Of around 100,000 clones listed, more than 85% were seen once; the top ten hold around 2.1%. The CDR3 has 16 residues. Germline V gene lookup returns CDR1 SGHRS and CDR2 YFSETQ. The J segment lost 1 base and the V segment lost 4 bases, leaving 8 bases of the junction unmatched. The TCR was taken from a man aged 45-65 years with active COVID-19. V gene TRBV5-1 combines with J gene TRBJ2-1, with 7 bases fitting TRBD2. The sequenced sample consisted of peripheral blood. The CDR3 sequence: CASSRATSASYNEQFF. DNA of the CDR3: TGCGCCAGCAGCCGAGCTACTAGCGCGTCCTACAATGAGCAGTTCTTC.